A selection of T cell receptor beta chains follows, all from one sample in a study of cytotoxic CD8 clonotypes in ibrutinib-treated CLL. The repertoire was sequenced with immunoSEQ multiplex PCR; TCRdb's copy has only in-frame clones and lacks some. This table has 150,000 to 200,000 clones, roughly 88% appearing once. The sample in question was PBMCs, obtained at disease progression, from a patient treated with ibrutinib. These receptors all come from a human donor with chronic lymphocytic leukemia. CDR3s include the opening cysteine and the closing phenylalanine or tryptophan. The order of the fields is J gene, D gene, V gene, clone size, CDR3 DNA, CDR3 protein. The D gene is left open where the match is weak. Where a row states a size, it is once, few, many or the class of an expanded clone; other rows omit it.

TRBJ2-1	TRBD1	TRBV7-3	few	TGTGCCAGCAGCGGACGGACAGGGGGCCAGGATGAGCAGTTCTTC	CASSGRTGGQDEQFF
TRBJ2-7	.	TRBV5-1	few	TGCGCCAGCAGCTTGAACAGGCCGACCTACGAGCAGTACTTC	CASSLNRPTYEQYF
TRBJ2-7	TRBD2	TRBV7-8	.	TGTGCCAGCAGCCGTATTCGTACTAGCGCCGCCTACGAGCAGTACTTC	CASSRIRTSAAYEQYF
TRBJ1-1	.	TRBV19	.	TGTGCCAGTAGTACTTGGGGGGGCCCGAACACTGAAGCTTTCTTT	CASSTWGGPNTEAFF
TRBJ2-1	.	TRBV4-2	once	TGTGCCAGCAGCCAAGATGTAAATGAGCAGTTCTTC	CASSQDVNEQFF
TRBJ2-1	.	TRBV14	.	TGTGCCAGCAGCCAAGTTTTTCGCGGGGGCGGCTACAATGAGCAGTTCTTC	CASSQVFRGGGYNEQFF
TRBJ1-2	.	TRBV2	.	TGTGCCACAGAACAGGGATTGCATGGCTACACCTTC	CATEQGLHGYTF
TRBJ1-3	.	TRBV2	.	TGTGCCAGCAGTGAATGGTCGCTTGTGTTGGCAAACACCATATATTTT	CASSEWSLVLANTIYF
TRBJ2-2	.	TRBV6-5	.	TGTGCCAGCTGGGCCGCCGCGAACACCGGGGAGCTGTTTTTT	CASWAAANTGELFF
TRBJ2-1	TRBD2	TRBV11-1	.	TGTGCCAGCAGCCGCCATAGCGGGGACTCCTACAATGAGCAGTTCTTC	CASSRHSGDSYNEQFF
TRBJ2-1	TRBD1	TRBV9	.	TGTGCCAGCATCATACAGGGGGCCTCCTACAATGAGCAGTTCTTC	CASIIQGASYNEQFF
TRBJ1-2	TRBD1	TRBV19	.	TGTGCCAGTAGTAGAGAGCGACAGGGCTATGGCTACACCTTC	CASSRERQGYGYTF